Each of the 2 T cell receptor beta chains below was sequenced from the same sample in a study of shared clonotypes between healthy human individuals (dated by TCRdb to the early 2020s). The library relied on the immunoSEQ multiplex PCR assay. Held by TCRdb, this immuneACCESS table contains in-frame sequences only and omits some clones. Under half of the omission traces to an unresolved V gene where checked; the cause of the rest is unknown. A total of approximately 1,000,000 clones appear in this sample, approximately 80% of them only once. 0.4% to 0.55% of the sample goes to the ten largest clones. Sequenced sample: memory CD4+ T cells from PBMCs. The cell subset or site label of this sample denotes: CD45RA-negative fraction. These receptor sequences come from a man younger than 35 in good health. Some clones in this sample may be carry-over from other donors' samples.

This clone has just one count. The chain joins TRBV11-2 to TRBJ2-3; 9 bases are shared with TRBD2. This CDR3 is 17 amino acids long. The germline CDR1 and CDR2 sequences are SGHAT and FQNNGV. V shed 1 base, J shed 5 bases, and the junction held 10 bases outside the gene matches. CDR3 protein: CASSLAGTSPGQDTQYF. CDR3 coding DNA: TGTGCCAGCAGCTTAGCGGGGACTAGCCCCGGGCAAGATACGCAGTATTTT.

CDR3 sequence: CASSSLTAYNEQFF. DNA for the CDR3: TGTGCCAGCAGCTCGTTGACGGCCTACAATGAGCAGTTCTTC. V usage is TRBV7-9 and J usage is TRBJ2-1; D call uncertain. Trimming shortened V by 4 bases and J by 2 bases, and 9 bases separated the two germline ends. Per germline, CDR1 SEHNR and CDR2 FQNEAQ (reference sequence). The CDR3 extends over 14 amino acids.